This is a list of T cell receptor beta chains from one sample in a study of blood T cell repertoires in COVID-19. Sequenced by immunoSEQ multiplex PCR; TCRdb stores in-frame clones only, minus some. The sample records 200,000 to 300,000 clones, about 91% being singletons. The specimen was PBMCs or T cells enriched from blood (not recorded which). The source of these receptors is a middle-aged woman with acute COVID-19. Both conserved end residues are part of each CDR3. Clone sizes are given selectively: once, few, many, or a class where the clone is expanded.

V gene,J gene,clone size,CDR3 protein
TRBV7-8,TRBJ1-3,few,CASSLGDTFGNTIYF
TRBV19,TRBJ2-3,.,CASSIAGTQYF
TRBV27,TRBJ2-4,few,CASSLSEVAKNIQYF
TRBV5-1,TRBJ1-6,.,CASSRTGDNSPLHF
TRBV28,TRBJ2-6,.,CASTSRGGRLNSGANVLTF
TRBV4-1,TRBJ2-3,.,CASSQDWTGGNTDTQYF
TRBV19,TRBJ1-5,.,CASRPQGHSNQPQHF
TRBV7-2,TRBJ1-3,.,CASSLRGQSGNTIYF
TRBV4-3,TRBJ1-2,.,CASSQAGGAYTF
TRBV2,TRBJ2-1,many,CASSERGTSSYNEQFF
TRBV18,TRBJ1-1,.,CASSPTGGTEAFF
TRBV19,TRBJ1-5,.,CASSTQGREWGQPQHF
TRBV6-2/TRBV6-3,TRBJ2-3,.,CASSSPGTSGSTDTQYF
TRBV4-3,TRBJ1-6,.,CASSQDETEVSPLHF
TRBV25-1,TRBJ2-1,once,CASGLTEQFF
TRBV5-1,TRBJ2-7,.,CASSRGADYEQYF
TRBV15,TRBJ2-1,.,CATSREGGPYNEQFF
TRBV5-1,TRBJ2-1,once,CASSRTSGGDNEQFF
TRBV29-1,TRBJ1-3,.,CSVEVHRGGTGNTIYF